The rows below give T cell receptor beta chains drawn from one sample of a study of T cells in Graves' hyperthyroidism and ophthalmopathy. TCRdb itself ran the multiplex PCR reads through MiXCR, one entry per CDR3 protein. The sample lists 600,000 to 850,000 distinct CDR3 sequences, 15% to 20% seen once, with approximately 16% in the top ten. The specimen was blood. These receptors were obtained from a woman aged 45-65 years with Graves' hyperthyroidism that later progressed to Graves' ophthalmopathy. The CDR3 runs from the conserved cysteine through the conserved F or W. The D gene is left open where the match is weak. Expanded clones are given a class, and other clones once, few, many or no size at all.

j_call,d_call,v_call,clone_size,cdr3_aa,cdr3_nt
TRBJ2-1,TRBD2,TRBV20-1,few,CSARPSGGYNEQFF,TGCAGTGCTAGACCTAGCGGGGGGTACAATGAGCAGTTCTTC
TRBJ1-2,TRBD1,TRBV6-1,-,CASSRRQGANYGYTF,TGTGCCAGCAGTCGTAGACAGGGGGCCAACTATGGCTACACCTTC
TRBJ1-2,-,TRBV29-1,-,CSVDPTSGQLYGYTF,TGCAGCGTTGACCCTACGTCCGGGCAACTCTATGGCTACACCTTC
TRBJ1-4,-,TRBV20-1,-,CSARDMALNEKLFF,TGCAGTGCTAGAGACATGGCACTTAATGAAAAACTGTTTTTT
TRBJ1-4,-,TRBV2,-,CASTGSGLINEKLVF,TGTGCCAGCACTGGATCGGGACTGATTAATGAAAAACTGGTTTTT
TRBJ1-2,TRBD1,TRBV6-6,-,CASSYSQTGVYGYTF,TGTGCCAGCAGTTACTCCCAGACAGGGGTTTATGGCTACACCTTC
TRBJ2-2,-,TRBV6-4,few,CASWRGAITGELFF,TGTGCCTCTTGGCGAGGGGCGATAACCGGGGAGCTGTTTTTT
TRBJ2-1,-,TRBV20-1,many,CSAIANEQFF,TGCAGTGCCATCGCAAATGAGCAGTTCTTC
TRBJ2-7,-,TRBV20-1,few,CSASPEHYEQYF,TGCAGTGCTAGCCCAGAGCACTACGAGCAGTACTTC
TRBJ2-3,TRBD2,TRBV3-1,many,CASSPRTSGTDTQYF,TGTGCCAGCAGCCCTCGGACTAGCGGCACAGATACGCAGTATTTT
TRBJ2-2,TRBD1,TRBV13,-,CASSPLMDRANTGELFF,TGTGCCAGCAGCCCCCTTATGGACAGGGCGAACACCGGGGAGCTGTTTTTT
TRBJ2-5,TRBD2,TRBV11-3,-,CASSLRSGGAGETQYF,TGTGCCAGCAGCTTAAGGAGCGGGGGGGCCGGGGAGACCCAGTACTTC
TRBJ1-1,TRBD1,TRBV2,many,CASQQDRGLGEAFF,TGTGCCAGCCAACAGGACAGGGGGCTTGGTGAAGCTTTCTTT
TRBJ1-2,TRBD1,TRBV29-1,-,CSVGVTGGSNYGYTF,TGCAGCGTTGGGGTGACAGGGGGTTCTAACTATGGCTACACCTTC
TRBJ1-5,TRBD1,TRBV29-1,-,CSVGQGIGDQPQHF,TGCAGCGTGGGACAGGGGATCGGGGATCAGCCCCAGCATTTT
TRBJ1-1,-,TRBV19,-,CASSTTGYTEAFF,TGTGCCAGTAGTACTACAGGGTACACTGAAGCTTTCTTT
TRBJ1-1,TRBD1,TRBV10-2,-,CASIYTGGTEAFF,TGCGCCAGCATATATACAGGGGGCACTGAAGCTTTCTTT
TRBJ1-5,-,TRBV20-1,-,CSATFREGYQPQHF,TGCAGTGCTACGTTCAGGGAAGGGTATCAGCCCCAGCATTTT
TRBJ1-4,-,TRBV30,few,CAWSSLLNEKLFF,TGTGCCTGGAGTTCTCTACTTAATGAAAAACTGTTTTTT
TRBJ1-1,-,TRBV3-1,many,CASSQETVNTEAFF,TGTGCCAGCAGCCAGGAAACGGTGAACACTGAAGCTTTCTTT
TRBJ2-6,-,TRBV20-1,-,CSARTHGQIPRGGANVLTF,TGCAGTGCTAGAACCCACGGACAAATACCTCGGGGAGGGGCCAACGTCCTGACTTTC
TRBJ1-2,-,TRBV7-8,-,CASSLERGDRSYTF,TGTGCCAGCAGCTTAGAGCGGGGGGATAGAAGCTACACCTTC